These 32 T cell receptor beta chains were sequenced from one sample in a study of CXCR3-negative and CXCR3-positive naive CD8 T cells. 5' RACE with UMI labels generated the TRB cDNA libraries. With the 5' RACE reads reprocessed, TCRdb shows one record per CDR3 protein and no DNA. In total, the table holds 100,000 to 150,000 distinct CDR3 sequences. Material for sequencing was naive CXCR3- CD8+ T cells from blood. The subset here: CD45RO-CCR7+CD27+CD95- naive CD8+ T cells lacking CXCR3 (TNR3-). All receptors come from a human donor in good health. Some clones in this sample may be carry-over from other donors' samples.

The gene calls are TRBV4-2 and TRBJ2-7; TCRdb proposes TRBD2, but this gene call is untestable without DNA. The CDR3 loop spans 17 amino acids. In germline, CDR1 is LGHNA, CDR2 YNFKEQ. The CDR3 loop reads CASSQASGGAESYEQYF.

V usage is TRBV28 and J usage is TRBJ2-5. The germline gives CDR1 MDHEN, CDR2 SYDVKM. The CDR3 spans 13 residues. CDR3: CASSPRSQETQYF. The full variable domain, with the rest looked up from reference TRBV28 and TRBJ2-5, is DVKVTQSSRYLVKRTGEKVFLECVQDMDHENMFWYRQDPGLGLRLIYFSYDVKMKEKGDIPEGYSVSREKKERFSLILESASTNQTSMYLCASSPRSQETQYFGPGTRLLVL.

The genes are TRBV28 and TRBJ2-7; TCRdb's D gene call, TRBD2, goes unchecked for lack of DNA. Germline values: CDR1 MDHEN, CDR2 SYDVKM. CDR3 length: 15 residues. The chain's CDR3 is CASSSLAGGFYEQYF.

This CDR3 reads CASSLEEGNGYTF. The chain is built from TRBV7-9 and TRBJ1-2. The CDR3 length is 13 residues. The germline CDR1 and CDR2 sequences are SEHNR and FQNEAQ (reference sequence).

CDR3 protein: CASSSLGHGYEQYF. The V and J genes are TRBV9 and TRBJ2-7; the TCRdb call, TRBD1, lacks DNA for checking. CDR3 length: 14 residues. CDR1 and CDR2 (germline): SGDLS, YYNGEE.

The chain recombines TRBV7-3 with TRBJ1-6. Germline assignment: CDR1 SGHTA and CDR2 FQGTGA. This CDR3 region has 13 residues. CDR3 sequence: CASSLDSSHPLHF.

This chain uses TRBV28 with TRBJ2-7; the TCRdb call, TRBD2, lacks DNA for checking. The CDR3 totals 13 residues. Per the germline V gene, CDR1 is MDHEN and CDR2 is SYDVKM. The CDR3 loop reads CASSISGVYEQYF.

The chain recombines TRBV10-1 with TRBJ2-7. This CDR3 is built from 12 residues. CDR1 and CDR2 from the germline V gene are WNHNN and SYGVQD (reference sequence). CDR3 residues: CASSENSYEQYF.

This chain connects TRBV28 to TRBJ1-6; as DNA is missing, the TRBD1 call by TCRdb cannot be tested. CDR3 length: 13 amino acids. Germline CDR1 MDHEN, CDR2 SYDVKM. This CDR3 is CASRDMRNSPLHF.

This rearrangement joins TRBV12-3 or TRBV12-4 to TRBJ2-1; absent DNA, TCRdb's TRBD1 call cannot be checked. The CDR3 loop spans 18 amino acids. The CDR3 loop is CASRFSREGRGSYNEQFF.

V gene TRBV7-6 combines with J gene TRBJ1-4; there is no DNA to check the TCRdb D call of TRBD1. Germline lookup yields CDR1 SGHVS and CDR2 FNYEAQ. The length of the CDR3 is 15 residues. The CDR3 loop is CASSLGAGLNEKLFF.

The CDR3 loop reads CASSLRGAPLDEQFF. The chain links TRBV7-3 to TRBJ2-1; TCRdb names TRBD1, which stays unverified in the absence of DNA. CDR1 is SGHTA, CDR2 FQGTGA, per germline. This CDR3 has 15 amino acids.

The chain has TRBV19 and TRBJ2-1. The CDR3 sequence is 14 residues long. Germline lookup yields CDR1 LNHDA and CDR2 SQIVND (reference sequence). CDR3: CASSTGDSYNEQFF. Full variable domain (remainder filled in from reference TRBV19 and TRBJ2-1): DGGITQSPKYLFRKEGQNVTLSCEQNLNHDAMYWYRQDPGQGLRLIYYSQIVNDFQKGDIAEGYSVSREKKESFPLTVTSAQKNPTAFYLCASSTGDSYNEQFFGPGTRLTVL.

The J gene is TRBJ2-5, the V gene TRBV7-3; as DNA is missing, the TRBD1 call by TCRdb cannot be tested. This CDR3 spans 13 amino acids. Germline CDR1 SGHTA, CDR2 FQGTGA. The CDR3 is CASSLQGRETQYF.

The chain couples TRBV4-3 to TRBJ1-1; the TCRdb call, TRBD1, lacks DNA for checking. CDR3 size: 14 residues. The germline V gene encodes CDR1 LGHNA and CDR2 YSLEER. This CDR3 is CASSRYRGVDEAFF.

The chain links TRBV6-5 to TRBJ1-5; TCRdb's D call, TRBD1, is unchecked because there is no DNA. Germline CDR1 MNHEY, CDR2 SVGAGI. This CDR3 contains 14 residues. The CDR3 sequence is CASSPGTGNQPQHF.

J is TRBJ1-1 and V is TRBV30. Germline loops: CDR1 GTSNPN, CDR2 SVGIG (reference sequence). The CDR3 is 15 residues long. CDR3 protein: CAWKYGPRQNTEAFF.

The V call is TRBV4-3, the J call TRBJ2-5. Germline values: CDR1 LGHNA, CDR2 YSLEER. This CDR3 is built from 14 residues. CDR3 in amino acids: CASSQGQFQETQYF.

This chain's CDR3 is CASRGGFPNTGELFF. The J gene is TRBJ2-2, the V gene TRBV7-3; TCRdb's assignment of TRBD1 cannot be checked, as there is no DNA. This CDR3 is 15 amino acids long. CDR1 SGHTA and CDR2 FQGTGA come from the germline V gene.

The chain combines TRBV19 with TRBJ1-2; with no DNA, the TCRdb D assignment of TRBD1 cannot be verified. The germline gives CDR1 LNHDA, CDR2 SQIVND (reference sequence). There are 16 residues in the CDR3. The CDR3 is CASSTASRGLGYGYTF.

The rearrangement uses TRBV5-1 and TRBJ2-7. Germline assignment: CDR1 SGHRS and CDR2 YFSETQ. The CDR3 totals 13 residues. The CDR3 loop is CASSSETDYEQYF.

This chain links TRBV4-1 with TRBJ2-1; as DNA is missing, the TRBD2 call by TCRdb cannot be tested. Germline values: CDR1 MGHRA, CDR2 YSYEKL. The CDR3 runs to 16 residues. The CDR3 here is CASSQDPSGKNNEQFF.

The V and J genes are TRBV20-1 and TRBJ2-1; TCRdb calls TRBD2, which cannot be checked without DNA. The CDR3 sequence is 18 residues long. The germline CDR1 and CDR2 sequences are DFQATT and SNEGSKA (reference sequence). CDR3 protein: CSAELGLAVRGSYNEQFF.

The J gene is TRBJ2-3, the V gene TRBV6-5. Germline V gene data show CDR1 as MNHEY and CDR2 as SVGAGI. The CDR3 has 14 amino acids. CDR3 region: CASSSFVSTDTQYF.

This chain joins TRBV7-9 and TRBJ1-2. The CDR3 is 17 residues long. Germline CDR1 is SEHNR and CDR2 is FQNEAQ (reference sequence). The CDR3 loop reads CASSLTGVGLGIEGYTF.

The chain is built from TRBV10-3 and TRBJ2-4; TCRdb selects TRBD1, and the lack of DNA leaves this call unchecked. CDR3 length: 18 amino acids. Germline values: CDR1 ENHRY, CDR2 SYGVKD. CDR3 residues: CAISESFGTGDAKNIQYF.

The J gene is TRBJ2-1, the V gene TRBV4-3; TCRdb picks TRBD1, but there is no DNA to check that call. Germline lookup yields CDR1 LGHNA and CDR2 YSLEER. The CDR3 length is 16 residues. The CDR3: CASSQELPPSYNEQFF.

The V gene is TRBV30, the J gene TRBJ2-1; TCRdb picks TRBD2, but there is no DNA to check that call. Germline lookup yields CDR1 GTSNPN and CDR2 SVGIG (reference sequence). The CDR3 runs to 14 residues. CDR3: CAWKLEVTYNEQFF.

This rearrangement joins TRBV5-8 to TRBJ2-2. Germline-derived CDR1 and CDR2 are SGHTS and YDEGEE. The CDR3 is 13 residues long. This CDR3 reads CASSLAWTGELFF.

The chain couples TRBV19 to TRBJ1-1; with no DNA, the TCRdb D assignment of TRBD1 cannot be verified. CDR1 and CDR2 from the germline V gene are LNHDA and SQIVND (reference sequence). The CDR3 runs 14 residues. CDR3 sequence reads: CASSIERGRTEAFF.

The chain employs TRBV6-6 and TRBJ2-5; lacking DNA, the TRBD2 call made by TCRdb goes unchecked. The CDR3 loop spans 15 amino acids. The V gene's germline CDR1 is MNHNY and CDR2 SVGAGI (reference sequence). CDR3: CASSSISGGRETQYF.

V is TRBV29-1 and J is TRBJ2-2; TCRdb picks TRBD2, but there is no DNA to check that call. CDR3 size: 12 residues. Germline V gene data show CDR1 as SQVTM and CDR2 as ANQGSEA. CDR3 sequence reads: CARRDGTGELFF.